This T cell receptor (beta chain) was identified during a study of blood T cell repertoires in COVID-19. Study-level background: Italy, Spain and the United States were the sources of the convalescent and acute COVID-19 samples.

Clones were sequenced by immunoSEQ multiplex PCR, and TCRdb holds only the in-frame ones, with some missing. The sample has about 140,000 clones, about three quarters seen once. CDR3 length: 15 amino acids. Germline CDR1 LNHNV, CDR2 YYDKDF (reference sequence). V shed 0 bases, J shed 3 bases, and the junction held 2 bases outside the gene matches. Material for sequencing was peripheral blood. The chain links TRBV15 to TRBJ2-1, with TRBD2 matching 7 bases. The receptor comes from a woman aged 45-59 years with active or convalescent COVID-19. The CDR3 coding sequence is TGTGCCACCAGCAGAGATGGGAGGGTCTACAATGAGCAGTTCTTC. It yields the protein CATSRDGRVYNEQFF.